The clone carrying this T cell receptor beta chain appeared once. Germline trimming cut 1 base from V and 8 bases from J; bases unmatched to any gene: 5. The length of the CDR3 is 14 residues. Germline loops: CDR1 MNHEY, CDR2 SVGEGT. This entry is derived from a study of blood T cell repertoires in COVID-19. Background on the study: The United States, Italy and Spain supplied acute and convalescent COVID-19 samples. T cells, B-cell-depleted T cells, or PBMCs supplied cDNA or gDNA.

Original processing notes: Reference gene primer amplification yielded estimated nucleated cell counts. Clones were sequenced by immunoSEQ multiplex PCR, and TCRdb holds only the in-frame ones, with some missing. V and J calls plus clone size are reproduced from that table; the DNA served to infer D and trimming. Of about 140,000 clones in the sample, roughly 81% are singletons; the top ten hold approximately 9.4%. The rearrangement links TRBV6-2 or TRBV6-3 to TRBJ2-1; TRBD2 matches at 7 bases. This TCR was recovered from a woman between 50 and 59 years old with active or convalescent COVID-19. The source material was peripheral blood. The CDR3, as DNA: TGTGCCAGCAGTTACTGGCGGGAGTCGGATGAGCAGTTCTTC. Amino acids: CASSYWRESDEQFF.